A selection of T cell receptor beta chains follows, all from one sample in a study of pediatric ulcerative colitis. Method: immunoSEQ multiplex PCR; TCRdb's copy keeps in-frame clones and lacks some. The sample contains under 45,000 clones, approximately 82% of which appear only once. Source material: blood. These receptors originate from a girl between 10 and 17 years old with moderate ulcerative colitis. The CDR3 runs from the conserved cysteine through the conserved F or W. A D gene is named only where the DNA matches it firmly. Not all rows give a size; the values are once, few, many and, for expanded clones, a class.

d_gene: TRBD2
len: 14
abundance: -
j_gene: TRBJ2-1
v_gene: TRBV15
CDR3aa: CATSASGSYNEQFF
CDR3nt: TGTGCCACCAGTGCTAGCGGCTCCTACAATGAGCAGTTCTTC

d_gene: -
len: 11
abundance: -
j_gene: TRBJ1-1
v_gene: TRBV10-2
CDR3aa: CASREDTEAFF
CDR3nt: TGCGCCAGCAGGGAGGACACTGAAGCTTTCTTT

d_gene: TRBD2
len: 18
abundance: -
j_gene: TRBJ2-1
v_gene: TRBV4-1
CDR3aa: CASRAGGALGSGHNEQFF
CDR3nt: TGCGCCAGCCGAGCCGGGGGGGCTCTCGGATCCGGACACAATGAGCAGTTCTTC

d_gene: -
len: 17
abundance: -
j_gene: TRBJ1-4
v_gene: TRBV18
CDR3aa: CASSPTPLPGANEKLFF
CDR3nt: TGTGCCAGCTCACCTACTCCCTTACCTGGGGCTAATGAAAAACTGTTTTTT

d_gene: TRBD1
len: 16
abundance: -
j_gene: TRBJ2-4
v_gene: TRBV6-1
CDR3aa: CASSGSGQGAKNIQYF
CDR3nt: TGTGCCAGCAGTGGCTCCGGACAGGGCGCCAAAAACATTCAGTACTTC

d_gene: TRBD2
len: 16
abundance: -
j_gene: TRBJ2-1
v_gene: TRBV4-1
CDR3aa: CASSHRGTSGANEQFF
CDR3nt: TGCGCCAGCAGCCACCGGGGCACTAGCGGAGCCAATGAGCAGTTCTTC

d_gene: -
len: 16
abundance: -
j_gene: TRBJ1-3
v_gene: TRBV5-1
CDR3aa: CASSSAPGYSGNTIYF
CDR3nt: TGCGCCAGCAGCTCTGCACCCGGCTACTCTGGAAACACCATATATTTT

d_gene: -
len: 11
abundance: -
j_gene: TRBJ1-4
v_gene: TRBV20-1
CDR3aa: CSARDLGTWSF
CDR3nt: TGCAGTGCTAGAGATCTGGGCACTTGGTCTTTT

d_gene: -
len: 15
abundance: -
j_gene: TRBJ1-4
v_gene: TRBV6-5
CDR3aa: CASSYERATNEKLFF
CDR3nt: TGTGCCAGCAGTTACGAAAGGGCAACTAATGAAAAACTGTTTTTT

d_gene: -
len: 13
abundance: -
j_gene: TRBJ2-2
v_gene: TRBV30
CDR3aa: CAWANQGSGELFF
CDR3nt: TGTGCCTGGGCGAACCAGGGGTCCGGGGAGCTGTTTTTT

d_gene: TRBD1
len: 16
abundance: -
j_gene: TRBJ1-6
v_gene: TRBV6-5
CDR3aa: CASSYPRDRPNSPLHF
CDR3nt: TGTGCCAGCAGTTACCCCCGGGACAGACCTAATTCACCCCTCCACTTT

d_gene: -
len: 14
abundance: -
j_gene: TRBJ2-2
v_gene: TRBV4-3
CDR3aa: CASSLSVGPGELFF
CDR3nt: TGCGCCAGCAGCCTCTCGGTCGGCCCCGGGGAGCTGTTTTTT

d_gene: TRBD2
len: 15
abundance: -
j_gene: TRBJ2-7
v_gene: TRBV7-2
CDR3aa: CASSLVLRGTYEQYF
CDR3nt: TGTGCCAGCAGCTTAGTCTTGCGGGGGACGTACGAGCAGTACTTC

d_gene: TRBD2
len: 15
abundance: -
j_gene: TRBJ2-7
v_gene: TRBV19
CDR3aa: CASSQGTSGFYEQYF
CDR3nt: TGTGCCAGCTCACAAGGGACTAGCGGTTTCTACGAGCAGTACTTC

d_gene: -
len: 13
abundance: -
j_gene: TRBJ2-7
v_gene: TRBV6-5
CDR3aa: CASTRGPNYEQYF
CDR3nt: TGTGCCAGCACCCGGGGACCCAACTACGAGCAGTACTTC

d_gene: TRBD1
len: 18
abundance: -
j_gene: TRBJ1-2
v_gene: TRBV5-1
CDR3aa: CASSYSATMDRGRNGYTF
CDR3nt: TGCGCCAGCAGCTATAGCGCTACCATGGACAGGGGTAGAAACGGCTACACCTTC

d_gene: -
len: 11
abundance: few
j_gene: TRBJ1-1
v_gene: TRBV5-4
CDR3aa: CASTWGGEAFF
CDR3nt: TGTGCCAGCACGTGGGGAGGCGAAGCTTTCTTT

d_gene: -
len: 13
abundance: -
j_gene: TRBJ2-5
v_gene: TRBV11-3
CDR3aa: CASSPGGRETQYF
CDR3nt: TGTGCCAGCAGCCCCGGGGGTCGAGAGACCCAGTACTTC

d_gene: -
len: 17
abundance: -
j_gene: TRBJ2-3
v_gene: TRBV11-3
CDR3aa: CASSYRGVGAVQDTQYF
CDR3nt: TGTGCCAGCAGCTACCGGGGAGTAGGGGCAGTACAAGATACGCAGTATTTT

d_gene: -
len: 14
abundance: -
j_gene: TRBJ2-7
v_gene: TRBV27
CDR3aa: CASSWGGPSYEQYF
CDR3nt: TGTGCCAGCAGTTGGGGCGGCCCCTCCTACGAGCAGTACTTC

d_gene: -
len: 13
abundance: once
j_gene: TRBJ1-1
v_gene: TRBV5-1
CDR3aa: CASSLADIAQAFF
CDR3nt: TGCGCCAGCAGCTTGGCCGACATAGCCCAAGCTTTCTTT

d_gene: -
len: 21
abundance: -
j_gene: TRBJ1-2
v_gene: TRBV5-1
CDR3aa: CASSPMTPLNNPVGLTRGYTF
CDR3nt: TGCGCCAGCAGCCCAATGACCCCATTAAACAATCCAGTCGGCCTCACGCGAGGCTACACCTTC

d_gene: -
len: 15
abundance: -
j_gene: TRBJ1-6
v_gene: TRBV6-1
CDR3aa: CASSNMGQGMSPLHF
CDR3nt: TGTGCCAGCAGCAATATGGGACAAGGAATGTCACCCCTCCACTTT

d_gene: -
len: 12
abundance: -
j_gene: TRBJ1-1
v_gene: TRBV2
CDR3aa: CATLTPNAEAFF
CDR3nt: TGTGCCACCCTGACACCAAACGCTGAAGCTTTCTTT

d_gene: -
len: 13
abundance: -
j_gene: TRBJ2-3
v_gene: TRBV6-5
CDR3aa: CASSYSSPSAQYF
CDR3nt: TGTGCCAGCAGTTACTCGAGCCCTAGTGCGCAGTATTTT

d_gene: -
len: 12
abundance: -
j_gene: TRBJ2-3
v_gene: TRBV10-1
CDR3aa: CAGAGRPDTQYF
CDR3nt: TGCGCCGGAGCAGGGAGGCCAGATACGCAGTATTTT

d_gene: TRBD2
len: 14
abundance: -
j_gene: TRBJ2-1
v_gene: TRBV2
CDR3aa: CASSAALAAHEQFF
CDR3nt: TGTGCCAGCAGTGCAGCTCTAGCGGCACATGAGCAGTTCTTC

d_gene: TRBD2
len: 14
abundance: -
j_gene: TRBJ2-3
v_gene: TRBV2
CDR3aa: CASNPGLGTDTQYF
CDR3nt: TGTGCCAGCAATCCGGGACTAGGCACAGATACGCAGTATTTT

d_gene: TRBD2
len: 15
abundance: -
j_gene: TRBJ2-3
v_gene: TRBV6-4
CDR3aa: CASSDSTSGGDTQYF
CDR3nt: TGTGCCAGCAGTGACTCGACTAGCGGGGGAGATACGCAGTATTTT

d_gene: TRBD2
len: 15
abundance: -
j_gene: TRBJ2-5
v_gene: TRBV11-2
CDR3aa: CASRTIAGKQETQYF
CDR3nt: TGTGCCAGCAGAACAATAGCGGGCAAACAAGAGACCCAGTACTTC

d_gene: -
len: 17
abundance: -
j_gene: TRBJ2-7
v_gene: TRBV7-9
CDR3aa: CASSLGLADSPSYEQYF
CDR3nt: TGTGCCAGCAGCTTAGGCCTCGCGGACAGTCCCTCCTACGAGCAGTACTTC

d_gene: TRBD1
len: 17
abundance: -
j_gene: TRBJ2-6
v_gene: TRBV2
CDR3aa: CASSGDRVRPGANVLTF
CDR3nt: TGTGCCAGCAGTGGGGACAGGGTTAGGCCTGGGGCCAACGTCCTGACTTTC

d_gene: TRBD1
len: 16
abundance: -
j_gene: TRBJ1-3
v_gene: TRBV6-6
CDR3aa: CASSYGTANSGNTIYF
CDR3nt: TGTGCCAGCAGTTACGGGACAGCCAACTCTGGAAACACCATATATTTT

d_gene: TRBD1
len: 14
abundance: -
j_gene: TRBJ1-4
v_gene: TRBV5-1
CDR3aa: CASSFQGVGEKLFF
CDR3nt: TGCGCCAGCAGCTTCCAGGGGGTAGGTGAAAAACTGTTTTTT

d_gene: -
len: 14
abundance: few
j_gene: TRBJ1-1
v_gene: TRBV6-5
CDR3aa: CASSYSKGYTEAFF
CDR3nt: TGTGCCAGCAGTTACTCGAAGGGATACACTGAAGCTTTCTTT

d_gene: TRBD2
len: 18
abundance: -
j_gene: TRBJ2-3
v_gene: TRBV12-5
CDR3aa: CASGLDTSGGSSGDTQYF
CDR3nt: TGTGCTAGTGGTTTGGACACTAGCGGGGGATCTTCAGGGGATACGCAGTATTTT

d_gene: -
len: 14
abundance: -
j_gene: TRBJ1-2
v_gene: TRBV6-4
CDR3aa: CASSPSVFTHGYTF
CDR3nt: TGTGCCAGCAGCCCCTCCGTATTCACCCATGGCTACACCTTC

d_gene: -
len: 15
abundance: -
j_gene: TRBJ1-2
v_gene: TRBV7-9
CDR3aa: CASSLGDLSSVGYTF
CDR3nt: TGTGCCAGCAGCTTAGGGGATCTCTCGTCGGTTGGCTACACCTTC

d_gene: -
len: 15
abundance: -
j_gene: TRBJ1-2
v_gene: TRBV5-4
CDR3aa: CASSLDRERFYGYTF
CDR3nt: TGTGCCAGCAGCTTGGACAGGGAACGATTCTATGGCTACACCTTC

d_gene: TRBD1
len: 13
abundance: -
j_gene: TRBJ1-1
v_gene: TRBV19
CDR3aa: CASRTKGATEAFF
CDR3nt: TGTGCCAGTAGGACTAAGGGGGCCACTGAAGCTTTCTTT

d_gene: TRBD1
len: 15
abundance: -
j_gene: TRBJ1-4
v_gene: TRBV19
CDR3aa: CASSQGQGLNEKLFF
CDR3nt: TGTGCCAGTAGTCAAGGACAGGGCCTTAATGAAAAACTGTTTTTT